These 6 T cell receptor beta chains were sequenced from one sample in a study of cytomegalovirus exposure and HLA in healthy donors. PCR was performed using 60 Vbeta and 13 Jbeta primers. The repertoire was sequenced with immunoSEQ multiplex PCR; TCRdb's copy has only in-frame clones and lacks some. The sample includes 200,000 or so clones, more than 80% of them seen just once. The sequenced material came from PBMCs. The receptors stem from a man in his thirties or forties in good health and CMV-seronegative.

The CDR3 DNA reads TGCGCCAGCAGCCAGTTTCAACAGGGTGTTGATGGCTACACCTTC. Its protein product is CASSQFQQGVDGYTF. The V call is TRBV5-1, the J call TRBJ1-2; tentative D call: TRBD1 (6 bases). The germline V gene has CDR1 SGHRS and CDR2 YFSETQ. This CDR3 has 15 amino acids. The ends were cut back, 4 bases at V and 6 bases at J, with 19 bases in the middle.

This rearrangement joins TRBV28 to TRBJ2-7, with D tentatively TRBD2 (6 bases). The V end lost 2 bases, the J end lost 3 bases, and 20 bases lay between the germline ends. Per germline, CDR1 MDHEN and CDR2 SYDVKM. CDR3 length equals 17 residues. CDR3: CASSLMGGPGRNYEQYF. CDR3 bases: TGTGCCAGCAGTTTAATGGGGGGACCGGGACGGAACTACGAGCAGTACTTC. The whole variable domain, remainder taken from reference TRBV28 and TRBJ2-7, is DVKVTQSSRYLVKRTGEKVFLECVQDMDHENMFWYRQDPGLGLRLIYFSYDVKMKEKGDIPEGYSVSREKKERFSLILESASTNQTSMYLCASSLMGGPGRNYEQYFGPGTRLTVT.

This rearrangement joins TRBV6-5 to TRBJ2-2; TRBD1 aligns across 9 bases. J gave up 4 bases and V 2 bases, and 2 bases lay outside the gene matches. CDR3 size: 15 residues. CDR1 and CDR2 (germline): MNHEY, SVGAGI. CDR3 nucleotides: TGTGCCAGCAGTTACAGGGGACAGGGCACCGGGGAGCTGTTTTTT. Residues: CASSYRGQGTGELFF.

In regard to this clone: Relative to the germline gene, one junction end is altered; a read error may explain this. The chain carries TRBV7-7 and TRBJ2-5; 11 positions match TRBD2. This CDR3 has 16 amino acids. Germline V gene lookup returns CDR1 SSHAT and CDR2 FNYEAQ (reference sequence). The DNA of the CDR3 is TGTGCTAGCAGCCTGGGTCTAGCGGGGGGCCAAGAGACCCAGTACTTC. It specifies CASSLGLAGGQETQYF. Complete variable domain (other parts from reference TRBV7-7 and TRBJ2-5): GAGVSQSPRYKVTKRGQDVTLRCDPISSHATLYWYQQALGQGPEFLTYFNYEAQPDKSGLPSDRFSAERPEGSISTLTIQRTEQRDSAMYRCASSLGLAGGQETQYFGPGTRLLVL.

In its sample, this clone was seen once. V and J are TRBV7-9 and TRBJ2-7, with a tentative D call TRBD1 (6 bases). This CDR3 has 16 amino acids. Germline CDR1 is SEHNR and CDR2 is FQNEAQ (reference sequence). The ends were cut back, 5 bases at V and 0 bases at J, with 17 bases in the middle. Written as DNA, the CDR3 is TGTGCCAGCAGCCCGCCCAGGGGCCCAAGCTCCTACGAGCAGTACTTC. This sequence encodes CASSPPRGPSSYEQYF.

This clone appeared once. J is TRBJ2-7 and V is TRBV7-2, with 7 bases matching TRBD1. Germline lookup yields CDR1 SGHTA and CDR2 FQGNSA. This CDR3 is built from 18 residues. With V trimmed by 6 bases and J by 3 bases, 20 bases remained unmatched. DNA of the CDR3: TGTGCCAGCAGTAGGAGGAGTAGACAGGGACCGACCTTCTACGAGCAGTACTTC. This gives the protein CASSRRSRQGPTFYEQYF.